The present entry profiles one TCR beta chain with its context. The sorted conventional CD4+ T cells were CD25-low and CD127-high, with genomic DNA sequenced. The CDR3 spans 17 residues. V was shortened by 3 bases and J by 3 bases, with 15 bases between the two germline ends. Germline CDR1 is MNHNS and CDR2 is SASEGT. The data were obtained in a study of regulatory and conventional T cells in RAG deficiency. Profiling relied on immunoSEQ multiplex PCR, and the TCRdb table lists in-frame clones only, not all of them. The sample carries some 20,000 clones, 85% to 95% recorded once. This sample was also put to use in a study of regulatory T cells. That study reports: Amplification used 52 TRBV primers and 13 TRBJ primers.

The material sequenced was CD4+ T cells sorted from blood. The TCR comes from a human donor in good health. V usage is TRBV6-1 and J usage is TRBJ2-6, with D perhaps matching TRBD1 (7 bases). The CDR3 DNA follows: TGTGCCAGCAGTGACAGGGGGGTATATCGTGGGGCCAACGTCCTGACTTTC. It encodes CASSDRGVYRGANVLTF.